A selection of T cell receptor beta chains follows, all from one sample in a study of neurological immune-mediated disorders. TCRdb re-called the 5' RACE reads through MiXCR, storing one row per CDR3 protein. Among roughly 34,000 distinct CDR3 sequences listed, 4.6% were seen once. Sequencing was carried out using PBMCs. These receptors were taken from a young man in good health. Both conserved end residues are part of each CDR3. The D gene is left open where the match is weak. Size values are once, few and many counts, or a class for expanded clones, and some rows have none.

many,TRBV10-3,TRBJ2-2,TRBD2,TGTGCCATCAGTGAGAAGTTCGGTAGCGGGGGGACCGGGGAGCTGTTTTTT,CAISEKFGSGGTGELFF
many,TRBV27,TRBJ2-3,TRBD1,TGTGCCAGCAGTTGGGACAGGCGCACAGATACGCAGTATTTT,CASSWDRRTDTQYF
many,TRBV20-1,TRBJ1-1,-,TGCAGTGCTACAAAGAGGGGAAGGAACACTGAAGCTTTCTTT,CSATKRGRNTEAFF
many,TRBV5-1,TRBJ2-4,-,TGCGCCAGCAGCGGGTGGGACTTCCCCTCGGGCATTCAGTACTTC,CASSGWDFPSGIQYF
many,TRBV20-1,TRBJ1-2,-,TGCAGTGCTAACGATCAGCCCCTAAAGGGTGGCTACACCTTC,CSANDQPLKGGYTF
-,TRBV7-3,TRBJ2-5,-,TGTGCCAGCAGCTTTCTGGGGGGGGGCCAGACCCAGTACTTC,CASSFLGGGQTQYF
many,TRBV4-1,TRBJ1-3,-,TGCGCCAGCAGACACACCACAGGGTCGAGTGGAAACACCATATATTTT,CASRHTTGSSGNTIYF
many,TRBV20-1,TRBJ2-1,-,TGCAGTGCTAGCGGTCGAAGTGATAGGAGCTCCTACAATGAGCAGTTCTTC,CSASGRSDRSSYNEQFF
many,TRBV27,TRBJ1-2,-,TGTGCCAGCAGTTTTCAAGGCCAGTCCTATGGCTACACCTTC,CASSFQGQSYGYTF
many,TRBV5-1,TRBJ2-2,TRBD2,TGCGCCAGCAAAGAGGGACTAGCGAACACCGGGGAGCTGTTTTTT,CASKEGLANTGELFF
many,TRBV5-1,TRBJ1-1,-,TGCGCCAGCAGCTCCACAAGGGGAGGGAACACTGAAGCTTTCTTT,CASSSTRGGNTEAFF
many,TRBV14,TRBJ2-7,TRBD2,TGTGCCAGCAGCCAAGTCCTGCCGGGACTAGCGGGCACCCAGTACTTC,CASSQVLPGLAGTQYF
many,TRBV5-1,TRBJ1-2,-,TGCGCCAGCAGCCCGAGCCCAGGGACTGTATGGGGCTACACCTTC,CASSPSPGTVWGYTF
-,TRBV20-1,TRBJ2-5,-,TGCAGTGCCAAAGACTACAACCAAGAGACCCAGTACTTC,CSAKDYNQETQYF
many,TRBV6-6,TRBJ1-4,-,TGTGCCAGCAGTTACGGGGAAACTAATGAAAAACTGTTTTTT,CASSYGETNEKLFF
many,TRBV3-1,TRBJ2-3,TRBD2,TGTGCCAGCAGCCAAGGAGGGACTAGCGGGGGCTGGGGCACAGATACGCAGTATTTT,CASSQGGTSGGWGTDTQYF
-,TRBV18,TRBJ2-1,-,TGTGCCAGCTCACCTCAGGTACCAGGGACCTACAATGAGCAGTTCTTC,CASSPQVPGTYNEQFF
many,TRBV15,TRBJ2-3,TRBD2,TGTGCCACCAGCGGTTGGGGGGGGAGCACAGATACGCAGTATTTT,CATSGWGGSTDTQYF
many,TRBV5-1,TRBJ2-5,TRBD1,TGCGCCAGCAGCTCCAGGGGGCAACAAGAGACCCAGTACTTC,CASSSRGQQETQYF
many,TRBV20-1,TRBJ2-1,TRBD2,TGCAGCGGGCGGGACTACATCTCCTACAATGAGCAGTTCTTC,CSGRDYISYNEQFF
many,TRBV12-5,TRBJ2-1,TRBD2,TGTGCTAGTGGTTTGGGACTAGCGGGGGGGCCTTATGAGCAGTTCTTC,CASGLGLAGGPYEQFF
many,TRBV7-2,TRBJ2-1,TRBD1,TGTGCCAGCACCCGGGACAGGGACTTTGGAGAGCAGTTCTTC,CASTRDRDFGEQFF
many,TRBV7-2,TRBJ2-5,TRBD2,TGTGCCAGCAGCTTATCATCTAGCGGGGGGGCCCAAGAGACCCAGTACTTC,CASSLSSSGGAQETQYF
many,TRBV5-1,TRBJ2-2,TRBD2,TGCGCCAGCAGCTTGTACGGGGGGACGAACACCGGGGAGCTGTTTTTT,CASSLYGGTNTGELFF
many,TRBV6-1,TRBJ2-3,-,TGTGCCAGCCGTAGACAGAGCACAGATACGCAGTATTTT,CASRRQSTDTQYF
many,TRBV7-9,TRBJ2-7,-,TGTGCCCTGTCGCCCGGGACATCCTACGAGCAGTACTTC,CALSPGTSYEQYF
many,TRBV20-1,TRBJ1-1,-,TGCAGTGCAAACGACAGGAACAACGGTGAAGCTTTCTTT,CSANDRNNGEAFF
many,TRBV4-3,TRBJ2-1,-,TGCGCCAGCAGCCAAGATTGGGGGGGGGCTATCGAGCAGTTCTTC,CASSQDWGGAIEQFF
many,TRBV7-3,TRBJ2-7,-,TGTGCCAGCAGCAAAACCCCGGGGAACGAGCAGTACTTC,CASSKTPGNEQYF
many,TRBV5-1,TRBJ2-2,-,TGCGCCAGCAGAGGGGGTGGCAGAGCTACAACTGCGAACACCGGGGAGCTGTTTTTT,CASRGGGRATTANTGELFF
many,TRBV28,TRBJ2-7,-,TGTGCCAGCAGCCTAGGTCACTCCTACGAGCAGTACTTC,CASSLGHSYEQYF
many,TRBV7-9,TRBJ1-3,TRBD1,TGTGCCAGCAGATCAGGGGGGACTGGAAACACCATATATTTT,CASRSGGTGNTIYF
many,TRBV24-1,TRBJ1-4,-,TGTGCCACCAGTGATTTTAGGCAGGGGAGAACTAATGAAAAACTGTTTTTT,CATSDFRQGRTNEKLFF
many,TRBV5-1,TRBJ2-7,-,TGCGCCAGCAGCTTCGGAGGGGGGCAGTACTTC,CASSFGGGQYF
many,TRBV3-1,TRBJ1-5,-,TGTGCCAGCAGCCAAGGCACTTACAATCAGCCCCAGCATTTT,CASSQGTYNQPQHF
-,TRBV18,TRBJ1-5,-,TGTGCCAGCTCACCCCCAGGCAGTCTGGGGCCCCAGCATTTT,CASSPPGSLGPQHF
many,TRBV10-3,TRBJ2-2,TRBD2,TGTGCCATCACCACGGGACTAGTCGACGGGGAGCTGTTTTTT,CAITTGLVDGELFF
many,TRBV4-3,TRBJ1-5,-,TGCGCCAGCAGCCAAGATGTAAGGAGTAATCAGCCCCAGCATTTT,CASSQDVRSNQPQHF
many,TRBV5-5,TRBJ1-6,-,TGTGCCAGCAGCCCGGAATATAATTCACCCCTCCACTTT,CASSPEYNSPLHF
-,TRBV5-5,TRBJ2-5,-,TGTGCCAGCAGCCGCGGGGGGCAGGGGGGCCAGGAGACCCAGTACTTC,CASSRGGQGGQETQYF
many,TRBV20-1,TRBJ2-1,TRBD2,TGCAGTCCGTCGGGGGGGCACAATGAGCAGTTCTTC,CSPSGGHNEQFF
many,TRBV7-2,TRBJ1-5,-,TGTGCCAGCAGTCGGTCGGGGAATCAGCCCCAGCATTTT,CASSRSGNQPQHF
many,TRBV6-5,TRBJ2-7,-,TGTGCCAGCAGCCGTACAGGGCGGGGGGAGCAGTACTTC,CASSRTGRGEQYF
many,TRBV6-1,TRBJ1-2,TRBD1,TGTGCCAGCAGCCAACAGGGGGCCCGCTATGGCTACACCTTC,CASSQQGARYGYTF
many,TRBV20-1,TRBJ1-5,-,TGCAGTGCTAGAGATTTGGGAAATAGCAATCAGCCCCAGCATTTT,CSARDLGNSNQPQHF
many,TRBV5-1,TRBJ2-1,-,TGCGCCAGCAGCTTGGCCCAGTGGAAGGATGAGCAGTTCTTC,CASSLAQWKDEQFF
many,TRBV6-5,TRBJ1-1,-,TGTGCCAGCAGTCGTGGAGGGAAGGGCACTGAAGCTTTCTTT,CASSRGGKGTEAFF
many,TRBV5-1,TRBJ2-3,-,TGCGCCAGCAGCTTGGTTCCAGAGGCAGATACGCAGTATTTT,CASSLVPEADTQYF
many,TRBV5-1,TRBJ2-1,TRBD1,TGCGCCAGCAGCAGCTTCGGACAGGGGCGGGTCAATGAGCAGTTCTTC,CASSSFGQGRVNEQFF
many,TRBV12-3/TRBV12-4,TRBJ1-1,-,TGTGCCAGCAGTTTAGTGGCGGTGAACACTGAAGCTTTCTTT,CASSLVAVNTEAFF
many,TRBV6-5,TRBJ1-2,-,TGTGCCAGCAGTTACAACGGCGGACAGCTGAACTATGGCTACACCTTC,CASSYNGGQLNYGYTF
many,TRBV28,TRBJ1-1,TRBD1,TGTGCCAGCAGCCTCGGACAGGGAGGGACTGAAGCTTTCTTT,CASSLGQGGTEAFF
many,TRBV6-1,TRBJ1-3,-,TGTGCCAGCAGTAACAGACGCTCTGGAAACACCATATATTTT,CASSNRRSGNTIYF
many,TRBV5-6,TRBJ1-4,-,TGTGCCAGCAGCCGAGAGGGAGTTGGCGAAAAACTGTTTTTT,CASSREGVGEKLFF
many,TRBV5-1,TRBJ1-1,-,TGCGCCAGCAGCTTGGCTACAGGAGGTCCCACTGAAGCTTTCTTT,CASSLATGGPTEAFF
-,TRBV5-1,TRBJ2-3,-,TGCGCCAGCAGTCAGACAGGATACCTGGCAGATACGCAGTATTTT,CASSQTGYLADTQYF
many,TRBV7-2,TRBJ1-4,TRBD1,TGTGCCAGCAGCAGTAACAGGGGGGGCACTAATGAAAAACTGTTTTTT,CASSSNRGGTNEKLFF
many,TRBV11-2,TRBJ1-1,-,TGTGCCAGCAGCTTAGCGGCCGACCACAGGGCAAACACTGAAGCTTTCTTT,CASSLAADHRANTEAFF
many,TRBV4-1,TRBJ2-7,-,TGCGCCAGCAGCCATGAAGGCGGTGTTCGCTACGAGCAGTACTTC,CASSHEGGVRYEQYF
many,TRBV12-3/TRBV12-4,TRBJ2-5,-,TGTGCCAGCACCCGGACAGTGCAAGAGACCCAGTACTTC,CASTRTVQETQYF